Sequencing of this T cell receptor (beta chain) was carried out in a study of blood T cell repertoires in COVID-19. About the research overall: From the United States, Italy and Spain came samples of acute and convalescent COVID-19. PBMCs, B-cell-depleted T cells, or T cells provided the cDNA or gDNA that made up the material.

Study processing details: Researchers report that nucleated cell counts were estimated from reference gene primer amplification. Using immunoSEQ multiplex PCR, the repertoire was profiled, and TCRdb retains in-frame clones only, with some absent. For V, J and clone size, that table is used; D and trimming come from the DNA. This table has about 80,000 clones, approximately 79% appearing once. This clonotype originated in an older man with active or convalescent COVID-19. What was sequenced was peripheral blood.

CDR3 sequence: CASSTTPQSPLHF. The CDR3, as DNA: TGTGCCAGCAGTACCACCCCCCAGTCACCCCTCCACTTT. V gene TRBV28 combines with J gene TRBJ1-6; no clear D gene. With 5 bases removed from V and 10 bases from J, the gap between germline ends came to 12 bases. The CDR3 sequence is 13 residues long. In germline, CDR1 is MDHEN, CDR2 SYDVKM.